This T cell receptor (beta chain) derives from a study of regulatory T cells in long-lasting Graves disease (dated by TCRdb to the early 2020s). Looking at the study overall: Antithyroid drugs had been taken for less than 3 months by newly diagnosed Graves' disease patients. Persistent Graves' disease patients were compared with newly diagnosed Graves' disease patients by peripheral blood TCR sequencing and RNA sequencing. The study was registered as a clinical trial and conducted in China. A total of 35 or so samples were covered by TCR sequencing, comprising approximately 13 persistent and around 20 newly diagnosed Graves' disease patients.

V gives up 7 bases and J gives up 1 base, and the segment between their germline ends measures 16 bases. Counted from cysteine to phenylalanine, this CDR3 has 15 amino acids. This entry keeps only the CDR3 DNA: 45 bases, framed from base 1. The germline V gene provides CDR1 SGHTA and CDR2 FQGNSA. The time point label for this specimen denotes: newly diagnosed GD, antithyroid drugs for less than 3 months. For both TCR sequencing and RNA sequencing, RNA was extracted from PBMCs in TRIzol. The diagnosis of Graves' disease followed American Thyroid Association guidelines. Recruitment of patients was carried out at an endocrinology department in Xi'an, China. Each patient gave about 8.1 milliliters of peripheral blood, collected in an EDTA anticoagulant tube. Ficoll Paque Plus density gradient separation was used to isolate PBMCs, and no further T cell sorting was performed. An Agilent 2100 Bioanalyzer and agarose gel were used to check RNA quality, and a NanoDrop 2000 was used to measure RNA concentration.

Library generation was performed with multiplex PCR. Sequenced on an Illumina HiSeq 4000. To build TCR beta libraries, CDR3 regions were amplified by Arm-PCR using iRepertoire HTBI primers. Before sequencing, the PCR products underwent gel purification. The authors' analysis ran thus. Gene usage analysis of CDR3 amino acid clonotypes used the roughly 62 TRBV and about 13 TRBJ segments found across samples. COPE and FqMerger were used to merge the filtered high-quality paired reads into contigs. BLAST was used to align contigs to IMGT TRBV, TRBD and TRBJ reference genes, with CDR3 defined following IMGT. Clonotypes above 0.1% frequency were classified as highly expanded clones. Shannon entropy was used to measure repertoire diversity, and the Gini coefficient was used to measure V-J evenness. Clonotypes shared by more than one individual were considered public. The public reads were run again by TCRdb, first through fastp at Q25 and then through MiXCR, and only productive beta chains were kept. Rows are combined by CDR3 protein, so each entry shows the most common genes and DNA. TCRdb's processing, not the authors' own work, is the source of the V and J calls. The table for this sample lists hundreds of thousands of distinct CDR3 sequences; 16% of them were counted only once. The top ten clonotypes cover more than 10% of the sample.

To note about this clonotype: The specificity of this receptor is unknown. No base quality values were provided; no much bigger clone lies one nucleotide off.

What the research found in general, with its limitations: Persistent Graves' disease patients showed lower TCR Shannon entropy and fewer highly expanded clones than newly diagnosed patients, suggesting clonal expansion. Sequencing and analysis were restricted to the TCR beta chain. The authors noted that the small sample size was a limitation that may lower accuracy. The study examined only peripheral blood because the primary lesion, thyroid tissue, could not be accessed. Preferential use of TRBV28, TRBJ1-2 and TRBJ2-5 was observed in persistent disease, whereas TRBV20-1 and TRBJ2-1 were favored in newly diagnosed disease. Persistent patients shared more public clonotypes among themselves (around 3,000) than newly diagnosed patients did (more than 850).

These sequences were also reported in another study, on T cells in Graves' hyperthyroidism and ophthalmopathy. The second paper states: Stable Graves' hyperthyroidism was defined as no progression to ophthalmopathy during 18 months of follow-up. Hyperthyroidism patients were aged 18 to 65 years and newly diagnosed, with disease duration of less than 2 months. Patients with uncontrolled infections, other autoimmune diseases, pregnancy or lactation were excluded. Diagnoses were established on the basis of clinical symptoms, serum thyroxine and TRAb, thyroid ultrasound, and orbital computed tomography. For the first round of RT-PCR on the TCR CDR3, the HTBI primer set was used together with the Qiagen OneStep RT-PCR kit. Most expanded thyroid clonotypes (frequency above 0.001) were also found in blood, which suggests that blood repertoires may mirror thyroid immune responses. A model built on a 13 V-J signature distinguished ophthalmopathy from stable hyperthyroidism, reaching 85% to 90% sensitivity and 81.08% specificity in cross-validation and 80%/75% in testing. In validation, progression to ophthalmopathy was predicted by the model with roughly 71% sensitivity and 72.22% specificity, a median of roughly 6.4 months before onset. A discovery cohort of about a hundred patients, roughly 40 with Graves' ophthalmopathy and 55 to 60 with stable Graves' hyperthyroidism, was used to find distinguishing TCR V-J signatures. Whether ophthalmopathy could be predicted prospectively was tested in an independent validation cohort made up of roughly 20 hyperthyroidism patients plus 17 patients who later progressed to ophthalmopathy. The 95 to 100 discovery patients were randomly divided into training and test sets at a 7:3 ratio. In about 6 Graves' hyperthyroidism patients, the study also compared T-cell repertoires from thyroid tissue with T-cell repertoires from blood. After blood sampling, hyperthyroidism patients were treated with methimazole at a starting dose of 30 mg daily, and ophthalmopathy patients were treated with high-dose intravenous methylprednisolone. A second multiplex PCR round built the libraries, followed by size selection and purification. Paired-end sequencing of the libraries was performed with 100 bp reads on an Illumina HiSeq2000. Raw data were processed with SOAPnuke, discarding reads with adapters, uncalled bases, mean Phred below 15, or no exact constant-primer or identifier match. High-quality paired reads were merged with COPE v1.2.5, and unique nucleotide sequences were defined as clonotypes. MiTCR v1.1 was used to align clonotypes to the IMGT TRBV, TRBD and TRBJ reference segments. Only V-J combinations with frequency above 0.0001, covering about 99% of repertoires, were analysed. A TCS score was defined as the ratio of F50 (clonal expansion) to E x V (chaos), with BLOSUM62-based TCRdist applied between CDR3 peptides within each V-J. Welch's t-statistics and random forest reduced 450 to 600 V-J features to about 13, which were used in a naive Bayes classifier (R e1071). Sample size was not statistically predetermined, and blinding of investigators to group allocation was not performed. TCR Vbeta CDR3 sequencing of 135 peripheral blood samples (roughly 41 ophthalmopathy, roughly 74 hyperthyroidism and about 17 progressor patients) is reported in the paper.

The sequence joins TRBV7-2 to TRBJ2-5, with the identity of the D gene unclear. This TCR came from a man between 18 and 29 years old with Graves disease. Donor details come from another sample of the same person, matched by shared clones. This material consisted of peripheral blood mononuclear cells (PBMCs), taken at new diagnosis, from a patient treated with antithyroid drugs. The sequenced DNA: TGTGCCAGCACCCCCCAGGACCTGCCCCAAGAGACCCAGTACTTC. The encoded protein is CASTPQDLPQETQYF. The full variable domain, with segments outside the CDR3 supplied by the reference TRBV7-2 and TRBJ2-5 proteins, appears as GAGVSQSPSNKVTEKGKDVELRCDPISGHTALYWYRQSLGQGLEFLIYFQGNSAPDKSGLPSDRFSAERTGGSVSTLTIQRTQQEDSAVYLCASTPQDLPQETQYFGPGTRLLVL.